Each of the 22 T cell receptor beta chains below was sequenced from the same sample in a study of OX40 agonist ivuxolimab in advanced cancers. Profiled with immunoSEQ multiplex PCR; TCRdb holds only in-frame clones, not every one. The sample lists roughly 65,000 clones; around 87% were seen once. The source was CD4+ or CD8+ T cells sorted from blood, collected in a trial of the OX40 agonist ivuxolimab. Source of these receptors: an adult with an advanced solid tumor such as melanoma, head and neck, liver or kidney cancer.

The V call is TRBV5-1, the J call TRBJ2-5; D unresolved. V was pared by 3 bases and J by 5 bases, with 8 bases between. CDR1 is SGHRS, CDR2 YFSETQ, per germline. The CDR3 loop spans 12 amino acids. CDR3 residues: CASSYKPETQYF. The CDR3, as DNA: TGCGCCAGCAGCTACAAGCCGGAGACCCAGTACTTC.

The J gene is TRBJ2-7, the V gene TRBV27; D may be TRBD2 (6 bases). The CDR3 consists of 15 residues. V was clipped by 9 bases and J by 3 bases, with 21 bases between them. Germline-derived CDR1 and CDR2 are MNHEY and SMNVEV (reference sequence). The CDR3 sequence: CASKFDSGGVYEQYF. In nucleotides, the CDR3 is TGTGCCAGTAAATTTGACTCCGGAGGGGTCTACGAGCAGTACTTC.

The rearrangement joins TRBV9 to TRBJ1-6; 8 nucleotides line up with TRBD1. The CDR3 is made up of 16 amino acids. With 2 bases clipped from V and 2 bases from J, the junction kept 3 bases outside the gene matches. Germline V gives CDR1 SGDLS, CDR2 YYNGEE. In nucleotides, the CDR3 is TGTGCCAGCAGCGTCGGACAGGGCCCCTATAATTCACCCCTCCACTTT. Residues: CASSVGQGPYNSPLHF.

The sample holds a few counts of this clone. The chain joins TRBV25-1 to TRBJ1-6; 7 bases are a match to TRBD1. CDR3 length: 15 residues. Germline V CDR1 and CDR2: MGHDK, SYGVNS. V lost 4 bases and J lost 9; bases outside the gene matches: 9. CDR3: CASSAIDREASPLHF. CDR3 DNA: TGTGCCAGCAGTGCGATTGACAGGGAGGCTTCACCCCTCCACTTT.

V is TRBV7-3 and J is TRBJ1-1; no firm D call. CDR3 length: 13 residues. Per germline, CDR1 SGHTA and CDR2 FQGTGA. V shed 5 bases and J shed 1 base, with 8 bases lying between them. The CDR3 DNA sequence: TGTGCCAGCAGCGAACAGACGAACACTGAAGCTTTCTTT. Its translation: CASSEQTNTEAFF.

The CDR3 sequence is CSVLRFTGGLSGYTF. The CDR3 DNA is TGCAGCGTCTTACGTTTTACAGGGGGCCTCAGTGGCTACACCTTC. The V and J genes are TRBV29-1 and TRBJ1-2; 9 positions match TRBD1. The CDR3 spans 15 residues. Per germline, CDR1 SQVTM and CDR2 ANQGSEA. V was clipped by 6 bases and J by 7 bases; unmatched bases: 15.

This chain connects TRBV4-2 to TRBJ2-5, with D perhaps TRBD1 or TRBD2 (6 bases each). From germline, CDR1 is LGHNA and CDR2 YNFKEQ. The ends were cut back, 3 bases at V and 5 bases at J, with 13 bases in the middle. The CDR3 is 14 residues long. The CDR3, as DNA: TGTGCCAGCAGCCACCGCAAAGGGGGGGAGACCCAGTACTTC. It encodes CASSHRKGGETQYF.

This clone came up a few times. The chain uses TRBV27 and TRBJ1-5; possible D gene TRBD1, 6 bases. V was shortened by 8 bases and J by 0 bases, with 8 bases between the two germline ends. Germline CDR1 and CDR2: MNHEY and SMNVEV (reference sequence). The CDR3 loop spans 13 amino acids. The CDR3 coding sequence is TGTGCCAGCCGGGGGCATAGCAATCAGCCCCAGCATTTT. Protein: CASRGHSNQPQHF.

The chain couples TRBV7-9 to TRBJ1-1, with D tentatively TRBD1 (6 bases). Per germline, CDR1 SEHNR and CDR2 FQNEAQ (reference sequence). Trimming cost V 4 bases and J 4 bases, with 13 bases left between them. The CDR3 contains 14 residues. CDR3 nucleotides: TGTGCCAGCAGCTCACAGGGTAGAGTCACTGAAGCTTTCTTT. Residues: CASSSQGRVTEAFF.

V gene TRBV10-2 combines with J gene TRBJ1-4, with D maybe TRBD1 (6 bases). Trimming shortened V by 6 bases and J by 5 bases, and 16 bases separated the two germline ends. This CDR3 comprises 15 residues. The germline V gene has CDR1 WSHSY and CDR2 SAAADI. Here the CDR3 DNA reads TGCGCCAGCAGCCAAGGCGAAGGGGGGAATGAAAAACTGTTTTTT. Protein product: CASSQGEGGNEKLFF.

The CDR3 sequence is CASSVVGGGADEQFF. In DNA, the CDR3 is TGTGCCAGCAGCGTAGTTGGCGGGGGGGCTGATGAGCAGTTCTTC. V is TRBV9 and J is TRBJ2-1; 9 nucleotides align to TRBD2. The V segment lost 0 bases and the J segment 8 bases; nucleotides outside the gene matches: 6. Germline V gives CDR1 SGDLS, CDR2 YYNGEE. This CDR3 has 15 residues. The full variable domain, with the rest looked up from reference TRBV9 and TRBJ2-1, is DSGVTQTPKHLITATGQRVTLRCSPRSGDLSVYWYQQSLDQGLQFLIQYYNGEERAKGNILERFSAQQFPDLHSELNLSSLELGDSALYFCASSVVGGGADEQFFGPGTRLTVL.

The CDR3 nucleotides are TGCGCCAGCAGCTCTGTGACTGGGGGCGATTCACCCCTCCACTTT. This translates into CASSSVTGGDSPLHF. The J gene is TRBJ1-6, the V gene TRBV5-1; TRBD1 might be the D (6 bases). Between the trimmed V and J ends, which lost 3 bases and 8 bases, there was a span of 15 bases. This CDR3 is built from 15 residues. Germline CDR1 SGHRS, CDR2 YFSETQ. The full variable domain, its missing parts supplied by reference TRBV5-1 and TRBJ1-6, is KAGVTQTPRYLIKTRGQQVTLSCSPISGHRSVSWYQQTPGQGLQFLFEYFSETQRNKGNFPGRFSGRQFSNSRSEMNVSTLELGDSALYLCASSSVTGGDSPLHFGNGTRLTVT.

This clone was observed a handful of times. The chain uses TRBV7-2 and TRBJ1-2, with D possibly matching TRBD1 (5 bases). CDR1 and CDR2 (germline): SGHTA, FQGNSA. Trimming left V 4 bases short and J 3 bases short, with 27 bases between. The CDR3 sequence is 19 residues long. For the CDR3, the DNA is TGTGCCAGCAGCTCACCGGAGGGCAGGGTGGTAGGTGGGGACTATGGCTACACCTTC. This sequence encodes CASSSPEGRVVGGDYGYTF.

The chain employs TRBV6-6 and TRBJ1-5; tentatively, D is TRBD1 (6 bases). This CDR3 comprises 14 residues. V was clipped by 4 bases and J by 4 bases, with 11 bases between them. Looked up from germline, CDR1 is MNHNY and CDR2 is SVGAGI (reference sequence). The CDR3 DNA reads TGTGCCAGCAGTTCGACAGGCTTAAATCAGCCCCAGCATTTT. Its protein is CASSSTGLNQPQHF.

The genes are TRBV5-4 and TRBJ2-7; the match to TRBD1 covers 7 bases. This CDR3 is 14 amino acids long. Germline V gene data show CDR1 as SGHNT and CDR2 as YYREEE (reference sequence). Losses at the gene ends were 4 bases for V and 0 bases for J; bases not matched to a gene: 4. CDR3 bases: TGTGCCAGCAGCGTACAGGGGAACTCCTACGAGCAGTACTTC. It yields the protein CASSVQGNSYEQYF.

This rearrangement joins TRBV6-6 to TRBJ1-1, with TRBD1 identical over 7 bases. The junction had 4 bases not matched to a gene; V was cut back by 4 bases and J by 8 bases. Germline V gives CDR1 MNHNY, CDR2 SVGAGI (reference sequence). The CDR3 extends over 12 amino acids. The CDR3: CASSSKTGEAFF. CDR3 bases: TGTGCCAGCAGTTCAAAGACAGGGGAAGCTTTCTTT.

The genes are TRBV11-2 and TRBJ2-5, with D perhaps being TRBD1 or TRBD2 (5 bases each). Germline loops: CDR1 SGHAT, CDR2 FQNNGV. V was clipped by 2 bases and J by 7 bases, with 8 bases between them. The CDR3 has 12 amino acids. CDR3 amino acids: CASSLSGPTQYF. Written as DNA, the CDR3 is TGTGCCAGCAGCTTATCGGGGCCGACCCAGTACTTC. Full variable domain (rest looked up from reference TRBV11-2 and TRBJ2-5): EAGVAQSPRYKIIEKRQSVAFWCNPISGHATLYWYQQILGQGPKLLIQFQNNGVVDDSQLPKDRFSAERLKGVDSTLKIQPAKLEDSAVYLCASSLSGPTQYFGPGTRLLVL.

This clone appeared once. This chain joins TRBV9 and TRBJ2-7, with 7 bases that match TRBD2. The CDR3 contains 13 residues. From germline, CDR1 is SGDLS and CDR2 YYNGEE. The V segment lost 3 bases and the J segment 2 bases; nucleotides outside the gene matches: 2. The CDR3 sequence is CASSAGLAYEQYF. CDR3 nucleotide sequence: TGTGCCAGCAGCGCAGGACTAGCCTACGAGCAGTACTTC. The full variable domain, completed using reference TRBV9 and TRBJ2-7, is DSGVTQTPKHLITATGQRVTLRCSPRSGDLSVYWYQQSLDQGLQFLIQYYNGEERAKGNILERFSAQQFPDLHSELNLSSLELGDSALYFCASSAGLAYEQYFGPGTRLTVT.

The chain combines TRBV4-2 with TRBJ2-7; D tentatively fits TRBD1 or TRBD2 (6 bases each). V lost 4 bases to trimming and J lost 3 bases, with 22 bases between them. The CDR3 spans 17 residues. CDR1 is LGHNA and CDR2 is YNFKEQ in the germline V gene. CDR3 loop: CASSPGLRGRKGYEQYF. The CDR3 DNA reads as TGTGCCAGCAGCCCTGGTCTACGGGGGCGAAAAGGCTACGAGCAGTACTTC.

The V gene is TRBV5-1, the J gene TRBJ2-5, with no clear D. V was clipped by 4 bases and J by 1 base, with 8 bases between them. The CDR3 consists of 13 residues. Germline loops: CDR1 SGHRS, CDR2 YFSETQ. CDR3 region: CASSPYPQETQYF. In DNA form, the CDR3 reads TGCGCCAGCAGCCCGTACCCCCAAGAGACCCAGTACTTC.

The chain uses TRBV15 and TRBJ2-3; 7 bases line up with TRBD2. This CDR3 has 16 residues. Trimming at V came to 5 bases and at J to 0 bases, leaving 8 bases not matched to a gene. CDR1 is LNHNV and CDR2 is YYDKDF in the germline V gene (reference sequence). The CDR3: CATSPGTTPSTDTQYF. As DNA, the CDR3 is TGTGCCACCAGCCCCGGGACTACCCCTAGCACAGATACGCAGTATTTT.

The rearrangement links TRBV5-8 to TRBJ1-6, with unresolved D. CDR1 is SGHTS and CDR2 is YDEGEE in the germline V gene. Trimming pared 0 bases from V and 7 bases from J, leaving 8 bases between. CDR3 length equals 14 residues. CDR3 coding DNA: TGTGCCAGCAGCTTGGAGGTTTCGAATTCACCCCTCCACTTT. Translation: CASSLEVSNSPLHF.